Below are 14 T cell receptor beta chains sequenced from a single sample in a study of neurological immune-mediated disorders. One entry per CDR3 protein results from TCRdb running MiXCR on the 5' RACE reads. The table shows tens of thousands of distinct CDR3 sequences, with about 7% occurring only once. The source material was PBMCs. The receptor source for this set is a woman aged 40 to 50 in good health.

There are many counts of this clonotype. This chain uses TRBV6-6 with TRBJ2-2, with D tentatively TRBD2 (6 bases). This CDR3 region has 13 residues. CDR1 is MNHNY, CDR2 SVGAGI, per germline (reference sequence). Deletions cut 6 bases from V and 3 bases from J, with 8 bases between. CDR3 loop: CASRAGYTGELFF. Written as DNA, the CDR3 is TGTGCCAGCAGGGCGGGGTACACCGGGGAGCTGTTTTTT.

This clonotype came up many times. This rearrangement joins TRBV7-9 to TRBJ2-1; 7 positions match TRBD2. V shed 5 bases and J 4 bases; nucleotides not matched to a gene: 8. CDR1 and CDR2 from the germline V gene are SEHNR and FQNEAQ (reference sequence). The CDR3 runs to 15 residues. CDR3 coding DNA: TGTGCCAGCAGCCCGCGGGAGAGTGCTTACAATGAGCAGTTCTTC. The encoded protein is CASSPRESAYNEQFF.

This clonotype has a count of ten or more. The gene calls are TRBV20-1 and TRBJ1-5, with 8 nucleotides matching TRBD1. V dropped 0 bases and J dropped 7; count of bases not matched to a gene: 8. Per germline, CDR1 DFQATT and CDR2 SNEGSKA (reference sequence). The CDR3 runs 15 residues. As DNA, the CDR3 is TGCAGTGCTAGAGATAGGCGACAGGGGAACCAGCCCCAGCATTTT. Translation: CSARDRRQGNQPQHF.

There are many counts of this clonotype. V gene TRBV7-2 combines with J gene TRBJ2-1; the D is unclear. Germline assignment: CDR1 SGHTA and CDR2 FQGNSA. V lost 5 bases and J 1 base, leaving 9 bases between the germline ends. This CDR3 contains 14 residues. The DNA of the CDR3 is TGTGCCAGCAGCCTTCTCGATTCCTACAATGAGCAGTTCTTC. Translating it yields CASSLLDSYNEQFF.

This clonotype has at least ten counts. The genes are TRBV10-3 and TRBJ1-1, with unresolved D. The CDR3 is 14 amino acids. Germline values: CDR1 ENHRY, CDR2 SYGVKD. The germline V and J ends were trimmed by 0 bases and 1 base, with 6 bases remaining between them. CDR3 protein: CAISESNRNTEAFF. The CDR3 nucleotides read TGTGCCATCAGTGAGTCGAACAGGAACACTGAAGCTTTCTTT.

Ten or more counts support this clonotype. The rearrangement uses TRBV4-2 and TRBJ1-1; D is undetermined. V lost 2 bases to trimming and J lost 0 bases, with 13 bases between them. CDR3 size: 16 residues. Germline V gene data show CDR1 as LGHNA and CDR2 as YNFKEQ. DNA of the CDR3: TGTGCCAGCAGCCAAAATAAGGGTCCGGTGAACACTGAAGCTTTCTTT. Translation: CASSQNKGPVNTEAFF.

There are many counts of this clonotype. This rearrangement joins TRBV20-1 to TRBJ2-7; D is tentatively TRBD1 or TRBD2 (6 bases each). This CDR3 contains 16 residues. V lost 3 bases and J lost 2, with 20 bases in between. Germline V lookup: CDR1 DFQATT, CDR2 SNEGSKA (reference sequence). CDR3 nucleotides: TGCAGTGCTAGTCTCGCAGGGGATAGCGGAACCTACGAGCAGTACTTC. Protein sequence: CSASLAGDSGTYEQYF.

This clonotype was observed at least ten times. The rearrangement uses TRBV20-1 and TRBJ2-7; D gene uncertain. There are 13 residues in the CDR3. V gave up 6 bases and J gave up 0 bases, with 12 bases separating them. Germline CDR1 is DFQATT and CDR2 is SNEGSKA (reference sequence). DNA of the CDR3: TGCAGTGCACGCCCCAGGAGCTCCTACGAGCAGTACGTC. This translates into CSARPRSSYEQYV.

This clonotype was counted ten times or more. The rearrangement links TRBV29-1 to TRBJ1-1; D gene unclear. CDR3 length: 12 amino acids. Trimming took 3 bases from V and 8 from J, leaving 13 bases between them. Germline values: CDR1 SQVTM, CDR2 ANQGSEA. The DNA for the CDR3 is TGCAGCGTTGAGAGAAGGGCAGACGAAGCTTTCTTT. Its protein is CSVERRADEAFF.

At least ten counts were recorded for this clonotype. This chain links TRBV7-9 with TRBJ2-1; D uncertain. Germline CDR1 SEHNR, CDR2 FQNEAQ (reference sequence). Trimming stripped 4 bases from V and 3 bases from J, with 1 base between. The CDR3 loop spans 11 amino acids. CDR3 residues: CASSYYNEQFF. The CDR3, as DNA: TGTGCCAGCAGCTACTACAATGAGCAGTTCTTC.

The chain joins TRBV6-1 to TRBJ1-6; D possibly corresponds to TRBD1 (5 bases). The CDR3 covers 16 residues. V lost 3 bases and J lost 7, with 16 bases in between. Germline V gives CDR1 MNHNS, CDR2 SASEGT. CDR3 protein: CASSDVRGRGNSPLHF. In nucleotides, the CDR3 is TGTGCCAGCAGTGATGTGAGGGGCAGAGGGAATTCACCCCTCCACTTT.

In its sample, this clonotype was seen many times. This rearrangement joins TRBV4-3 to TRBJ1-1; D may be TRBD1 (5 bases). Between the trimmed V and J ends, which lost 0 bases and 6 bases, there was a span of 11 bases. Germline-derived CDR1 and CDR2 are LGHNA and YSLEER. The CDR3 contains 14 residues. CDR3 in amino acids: CASSQDVAGAEAFF. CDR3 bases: TGCGCCAGCAGCCAAGACGTCGCGGGGGCTGAAGCTTTCTTT.

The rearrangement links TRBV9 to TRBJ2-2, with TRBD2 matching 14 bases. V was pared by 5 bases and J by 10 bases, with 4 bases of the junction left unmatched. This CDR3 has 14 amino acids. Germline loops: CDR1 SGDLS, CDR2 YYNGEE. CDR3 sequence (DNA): TGTGCCAGCAGGGGACTAGCGGGGGAGGTGGAGCTGTTTTTT. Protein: CASRGLAGEVELFF.

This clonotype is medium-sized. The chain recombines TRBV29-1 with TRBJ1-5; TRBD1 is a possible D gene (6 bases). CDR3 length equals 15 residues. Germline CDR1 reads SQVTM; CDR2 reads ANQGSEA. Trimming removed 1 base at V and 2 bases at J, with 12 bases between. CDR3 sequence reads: CSVEVGGAGNQPQHF. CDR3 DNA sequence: TGCAGCGTTGAAGTGGGGGGGGCGGGCAATCAGCCCCAGCATTTT.